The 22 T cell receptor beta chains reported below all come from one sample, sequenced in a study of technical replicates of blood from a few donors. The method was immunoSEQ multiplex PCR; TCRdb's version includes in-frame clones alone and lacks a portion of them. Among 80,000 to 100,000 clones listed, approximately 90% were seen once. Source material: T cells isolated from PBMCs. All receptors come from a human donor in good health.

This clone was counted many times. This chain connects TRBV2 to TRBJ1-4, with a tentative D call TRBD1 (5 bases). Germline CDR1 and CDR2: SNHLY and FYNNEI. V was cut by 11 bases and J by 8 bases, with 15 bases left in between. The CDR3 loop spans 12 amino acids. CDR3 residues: CASQGAGEKLFF. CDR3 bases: TGTGCCTCGCAAGGGGCAGGAGAAAAACTGTTTTTT.

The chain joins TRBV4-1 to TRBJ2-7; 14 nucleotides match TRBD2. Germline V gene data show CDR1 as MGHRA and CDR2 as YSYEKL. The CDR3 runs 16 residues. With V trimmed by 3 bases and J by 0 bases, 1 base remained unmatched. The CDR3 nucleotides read TGCGCCAGCAGCCAGGGACTAGCGGGGGCCTCCTACGAGCAGTACTTC. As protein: CASSQGLAGASYEQYF.

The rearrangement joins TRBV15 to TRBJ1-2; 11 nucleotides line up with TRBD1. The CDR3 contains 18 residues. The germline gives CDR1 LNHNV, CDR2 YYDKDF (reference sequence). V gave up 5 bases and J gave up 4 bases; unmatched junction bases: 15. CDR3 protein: CATSPERDRGFSGYGYTF. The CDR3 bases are TGTGCCACCAGCCCAGAGAGGGACAGGGGGTTTTCGGGCTATGGCTACACCTTC.

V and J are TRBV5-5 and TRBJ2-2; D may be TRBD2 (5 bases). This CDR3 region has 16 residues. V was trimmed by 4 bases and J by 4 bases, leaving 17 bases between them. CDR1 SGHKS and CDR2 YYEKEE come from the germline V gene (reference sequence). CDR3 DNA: TGTGCCAGCAGCCTCCTCGGGGAGCCCCTCACCGGGGAGCTGTTTTTT. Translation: CASSLLGEPLTGELFF.

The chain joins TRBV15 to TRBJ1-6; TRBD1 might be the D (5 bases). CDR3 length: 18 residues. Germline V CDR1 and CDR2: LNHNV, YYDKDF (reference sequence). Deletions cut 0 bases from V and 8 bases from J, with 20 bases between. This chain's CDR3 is CATSRDWRGQGPDSPLHF. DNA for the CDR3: TGTGCCACCAGCAGAGATTGGAGGGGTCAGGGTCCGGATTCACCCCTCCACTTT.

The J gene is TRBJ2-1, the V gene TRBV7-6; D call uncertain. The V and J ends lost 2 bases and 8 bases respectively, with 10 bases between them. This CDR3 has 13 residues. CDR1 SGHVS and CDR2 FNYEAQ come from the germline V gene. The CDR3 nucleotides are TGTGCCAGCAGCTTAATCGGAGTGCATGAGCAGTTCTTC. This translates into CASSLIGVHEQFF.

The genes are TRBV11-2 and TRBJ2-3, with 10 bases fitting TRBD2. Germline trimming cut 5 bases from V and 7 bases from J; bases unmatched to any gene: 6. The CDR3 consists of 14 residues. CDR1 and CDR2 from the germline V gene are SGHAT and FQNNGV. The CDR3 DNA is TGTGCCAGCAGCACGGGACTAGCGAGGAATACGCAGTATTTT. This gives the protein CASSTGLARNTQYF.

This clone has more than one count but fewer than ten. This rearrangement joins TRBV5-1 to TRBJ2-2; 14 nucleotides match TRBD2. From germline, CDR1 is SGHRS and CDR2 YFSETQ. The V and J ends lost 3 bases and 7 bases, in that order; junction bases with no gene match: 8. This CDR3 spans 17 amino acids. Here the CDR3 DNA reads TGCGCCAGCAGCTCCCTGGGACTAGCGGGAGCTTACGGGGAGCTGTTTTTT. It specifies CASSSLGLAGAYGELFF.

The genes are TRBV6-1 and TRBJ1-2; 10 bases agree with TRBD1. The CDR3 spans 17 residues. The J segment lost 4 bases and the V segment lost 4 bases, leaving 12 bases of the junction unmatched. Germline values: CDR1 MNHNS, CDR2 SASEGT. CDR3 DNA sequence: TGTGCCAGCAGTGCCCACCCACCGGGACAGGGGTTCTATGGCTACACCTTC. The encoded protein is CASSAHPPGQGFYGYTF.

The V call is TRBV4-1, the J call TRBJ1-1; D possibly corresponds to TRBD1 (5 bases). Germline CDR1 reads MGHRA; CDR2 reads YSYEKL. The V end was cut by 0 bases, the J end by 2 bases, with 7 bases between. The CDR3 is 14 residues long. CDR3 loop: CASSQEQVNTEAFF. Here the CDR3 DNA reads TGCGCCAGCAGCCAAGAACAGGTTAACACTGAAGCTTTCTTT.

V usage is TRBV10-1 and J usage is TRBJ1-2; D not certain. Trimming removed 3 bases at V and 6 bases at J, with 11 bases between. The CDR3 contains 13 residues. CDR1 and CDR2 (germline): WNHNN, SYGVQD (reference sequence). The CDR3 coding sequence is TGCGCCAGCAGTGAAACGGCCGGAGATGGCTACACCTTC. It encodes CASSETAGDGYTF.

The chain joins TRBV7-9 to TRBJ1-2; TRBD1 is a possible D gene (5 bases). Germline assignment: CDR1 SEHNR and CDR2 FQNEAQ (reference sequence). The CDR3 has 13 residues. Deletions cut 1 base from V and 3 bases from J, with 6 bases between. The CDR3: CASSLGGDYGYTF. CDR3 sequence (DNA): TGTGCCAGCAGCTTAGGGGGCGACTATGGCTACACCTTC.

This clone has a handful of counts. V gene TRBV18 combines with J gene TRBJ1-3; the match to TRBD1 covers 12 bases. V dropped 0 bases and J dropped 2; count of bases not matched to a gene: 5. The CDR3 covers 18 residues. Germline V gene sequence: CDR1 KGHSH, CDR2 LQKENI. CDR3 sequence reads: CASSPPGQGAETGNTIYF. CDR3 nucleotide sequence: TGTGCCAGCTCACCACCGGGACAGGGGGCTGAAACTGGAAACACCATATATTTT.

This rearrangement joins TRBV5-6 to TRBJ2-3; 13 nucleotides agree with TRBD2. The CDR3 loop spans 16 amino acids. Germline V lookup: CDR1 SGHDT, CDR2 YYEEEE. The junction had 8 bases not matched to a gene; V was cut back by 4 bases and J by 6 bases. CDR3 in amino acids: CASSPRTSGSRDTQYF. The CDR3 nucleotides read TGTGCCAGCAGCCCGCGGACTAGCGGGAGTCGGGATACGCAGTATTTT.

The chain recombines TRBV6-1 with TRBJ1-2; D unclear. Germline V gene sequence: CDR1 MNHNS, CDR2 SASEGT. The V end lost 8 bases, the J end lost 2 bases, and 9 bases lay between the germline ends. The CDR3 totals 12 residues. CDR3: CASRTGNYGYTF. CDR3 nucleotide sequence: TGTGCCAGCCGGACTGGGAACTATGGCTACACCTTC.

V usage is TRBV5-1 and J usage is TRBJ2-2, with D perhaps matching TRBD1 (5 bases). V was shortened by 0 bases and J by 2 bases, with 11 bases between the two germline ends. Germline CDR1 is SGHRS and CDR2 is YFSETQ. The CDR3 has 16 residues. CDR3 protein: CASSLGGAANTGELFF. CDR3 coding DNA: TGCGCCAGCAGCTTGGGTGGGGCAGCAAACACCGGGGAGCTGTTTTTT. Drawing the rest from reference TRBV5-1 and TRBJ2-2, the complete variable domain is KAGVTQTPRYLIKTRGQQVTLSCSPISGHRSVSWYQQTPGQGLQFLFEYFSETQRNKGNFPGRFSGRQFSNSRSEMNVSTLELGDSALYLCASSLGGAANTGELFFGEGSRLTVL.

The CDR3 region is CSTQRGSGYTF. CDR3 DNA: TGCAGTACCCAACGGGGATCTGGCTACACCTTC. This chain joins TRBV20-1 and TRBJ1-2; D uncertain. This CDR3 region has 11 residues. V was shortened by 8 bases and J by 7 bases, with 14 bases between the two germline ends. Germline V CDR1 and CDR2: DFQATT, SNEGSKA (reference sequence).

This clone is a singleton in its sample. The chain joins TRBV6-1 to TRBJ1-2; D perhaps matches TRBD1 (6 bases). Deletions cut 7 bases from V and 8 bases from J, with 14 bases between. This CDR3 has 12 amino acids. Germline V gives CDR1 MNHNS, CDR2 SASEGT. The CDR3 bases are TGTGCCAGCAATTTCCGGGACACGGGCTACACCTTC. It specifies CASNFRDTGYTF.

The CDR3 coding sequence is TGTGCCAGCTCACCCTTCCCGTCCTACGAGCAGTACTTC. The encoded protein is CASSPFPSYEQYF. The chain combines TRBV18 with TRBJ2-7; unclear D gene. The germline V and J ends were trimmed by 3 bases and 1 base, with 7 bases remaining between them. Germline V gene lookup returns CDR1 KGHSH and CDR2 LQKENI. CDR3 length equals 13 residues.

The CDR3 DNA reads as TGTGCCAGCAGCTTAGGGCACCAAGGCGGGAGGTGGGGCTACGAGCAGTACTTC. It encodes CASSLGHQGGRWGYEQYF. This rearrangement joins TRBV7-9 to TRBJ2-7; 8 bases fit TRBD2. Germline trimming cut 1 base from V and 3 bases from J; bases unmatched to any gene: 14. The germline V gene has CDR1 SEHNR and CDR2 FQNEAQ (reference sequence). The CDR3 length is 18 residues.

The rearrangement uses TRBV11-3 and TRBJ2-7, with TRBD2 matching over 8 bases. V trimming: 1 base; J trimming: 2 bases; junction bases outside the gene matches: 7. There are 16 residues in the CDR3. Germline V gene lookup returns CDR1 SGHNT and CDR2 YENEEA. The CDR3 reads CASSLGPGGETYEQYF. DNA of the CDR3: TGTGCCAGCAGCTTAGGCCCGGGAGGGGAAACCTACGAGCAGTACTTC.

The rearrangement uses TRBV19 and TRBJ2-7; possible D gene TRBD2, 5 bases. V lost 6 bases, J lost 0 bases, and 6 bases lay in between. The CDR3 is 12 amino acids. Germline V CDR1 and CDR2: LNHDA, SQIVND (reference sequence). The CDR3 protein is CASSGDSYEQYF. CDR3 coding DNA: TGTGCCAGTAGCGGGGACTCCTACGAGCAGTACTTC.